This T cell receptor beta chain was obtained from a study of molecular identifiers for immune sequencing clone quantification. Each CDR3 protein is one row after TCRdb ran MiXCR on the PCR reads. The data hold some 100,000 distinct CDR3 sequences, with under 40% observed a single time. There are many counts of this clonotype. The V and J ends lost 3 bases and 2 bases, in that order; junction bases with no gene match: 15. Germline V CDR1 and CDR2: SEHNR, FQNEAQ (reference sequence). The CDR3 has 19 amino acids. V is TRBV7-9 and J is TRBJ2-2; 7 nucleotides align to TRBD1. The sample taken for sequencing was naive CD8+ T cells from blood, with Jurkat cell RNA spiked in. The subset denotes: FACS-sorted CD8+CD4-CCR7+CD45RA+ naive T cells. The clonotype comes from a human donor in good health. Some libraries in this study had Jurkat cell RNA spiked in. The CDR3 DNA follows: TGTGCCAGCAGCTTCGATGTGGGACAGCTCCATGTCAACACCGGGGAGCTGTTTTTT. This translates into CASSFDVGQLHVNTGELFF. Filled out from reference TRBV7-9 and TRBJ2-2, the complete variable domain reads DTGVSQNPRHKITKRGQNVTFRCDPISEHNRLYWYRQTLGQGPEFLTYFQNEAQLEKSRLLSDRFSAERPKGSFSTLEIQRTEQGDSAMYLCASSFDVGQLHVNTGELFFGEGSRLTVL.